The 15 T cell receptor beta chains below were found in one sample sequenced in a study of blood T cell repertoires in COVID-19. Data came from immunoSEQ multiplex PCR; TCRdb stores just in-frame clones and leaves some out. The sample yields a few hundred thousand clones, roughly 84% seen once. Sequenced: PBMCs or T cells enriched from blood (not recorded which). The receptors stem from a man between 50 and 59 years old who had recovered from COVID-19.

This clone was picked up one time. The J gene is TRBJ2-7, the V gene TRBV7-9; 8 bases line up with TRBD1. CDR1 and CDR2 (germline): SEHNR, FQNEAQ (reference sequence). Unmatched junction bases numbered 5, after V lost 4 bases and J lost 6 bases. This CDR3 has 13 amino acids. The CDR3, as DNA: TGTGCCAGCAGCTCTGGACAGGGTGGCGAGCAGTACTTC. Protein sequence: CASSSGQGGEQYF.

V and J are TRBV27 and TRBJ2-6; D is ambiguous. Deletions cut 7 bases from V and 0 bases from J, with 16 bases between. CDR3 length: 17 amino acids. Per germline, CDR1 MNHEY and CDR2 SMNVEV (reference sequence). The chain's CDR3 is CASTLLSVLSGANVLTF. For the CDR3, the DNA is TGTGCCAGCACCCTCTTATCTGTCCTCTCTGGGGCCAACGTCCTGACTTTC.

The V and J genes are TRBV7-6 and TRBJ2-7; maybe TRBD1 (6 bases). V lost 2 bases, J lost 2 bases, and 10 bases lay in between. CDR3 length: 14 amino acids. CDR1 is SGHVS, CDR2 FNYEAQ, per germline. In DNA form, the CDR3 reads TGTGCCAGCAGCTTACTAAGGGGGACCTACGAGCAGTACTTC. Protein sequence: CASSLLRGTYEQYF. The complete variable domain, with remaining parts taken from reference TRBV7-6 and TRBJ2-7, reads GAGVSQSPRYKVTKRGQDVALRCDPISGHVSLYWYRQALGQGPEFLTYFNYEAQQDKSGLPNDRFSAERPEGSISTLTIQRTEQRDSAMYRCASSLLRGTYEQYFGPGTRLTVT.

The chain joins TRBV7-9 to TRBJ1-2, with D possibly matching TRBD1 (5 bases). CDR3 length: 14 amino acids. V gave up 2 bases and J gave up 4 bases, with 11 bases separating them. Germline lookup yields CDR1 SEHNR and CDR2 FQNEAQ (reference sequence). Here the CDR3 reads CASSLSGFSYGYTF. The CDR3 coding sequence is TGTGCCAGCAGCTTATCAGGGTTTTCCTATGGCTACACCTTC.

The chain links TRBV7-6 to TRBJ1-6; 9 positions agree with TRBD1. Germline-derived CDR1 and CDR2 are SGHVS and FNYEAQ. The V segment lost 1 base and the J segment 5 bases; nucleotides outside the gene matches: 6. The CDR3 spans 17 residues. CDR3 in DNA: TGTGCCAGCAGCTTAGGGGGGACAGGGTTAAATAATTCACCCCTCCACTTT. Translation: CASSLGGTGLNNSPLHF.

This chain connects TRBV23-1 to TRBJ2-5; tentatively, D is TRBD2 (6 bases). TRBV23-1 is known as an ORF, though its function is uncertain. Trimming took off 4 bases at V and 5 bases at J, with 11 bases between the two ends. The CDR3 has 13 residues. CDR3 nucleotide sequence: TGCGCCAGCAGTCGGTCGGGGGAGGAGACCCAGTACTTC. Translation gives CASSRSGEETQYF.

The CDR3 protein is CASSLRRQGHYGYTF. In DNA, the CDR3 is TGTGCCAGCAGCTTAAGGCGACAGGGGCACTATGGCTACACCTTC. This rearrangement joins TRBV7-9 to TRBJ1-2; TRBD1 agrees at 8 bases. The V gene's germline CDR1 is SEHNR and CDR2 FQNEAQ (reference sequence). The J segment lost 3 bases and the V segment lost 2 bases, leaving 5 bases of the junction unmatched. The CDR3 runs to 15 residues.

V is TRBV24-1 and J is TRBJ2-2, with 7 bases matching TRBD2. V was clipped by 5 bases and J by 2 bases; unmatched bases: 7. Germline lookup yields CDR1 KGHDR and CDR2 SFDVKD. This CDR3 spans 16 amino acids. CDR3 coding DNA: TGTGCCACCAGTGCTCTTAGCGGGTTTAACACCGGGGAGCTGTTTTTT. Translating it yields CATSALSGFNTGELFF.

The DNA for the CDR3 is TGCGCCAGCAGTCTCCAGAGCACAGATACGCAGTATTTT. This encodes CASSLQSTDTQYF. This rearrangement joins TRBV10-1 to TRBJ2-3; D is unclear. The CDR3 consists of 13 residues. V lost 5 bases and J lost 0, with 6 bases in between. Germline V CDR1 and CDR2: WNHNN, SYGVQD (reference sequence).

This clone was observed once. This sequence joins TRBV6-4 and TRBJ2-2; 10 positions agree with TRBD1. V lost 10 bases and J lost 2; bases outside the gene matches: 4. Per germline, CDR1 MRHNA and CDR2 SNTAGT. The CDR3 runs 14 residues. The CDR3 protein is CATGTGVNTGELFF. The CDR3 DNA follows: TGTGCCACCGGGACAGGGGTAAACACCGGGGAGCTGTTTTTT.

The V gene is TRBV11-3, the J gene TRBJ1-1; 8 bases are shared with TRBD1. The CDR3 runs 17 residues. V trimming: 1 base; J trimming: 1 base; junction bases outside the gene matches: 8. The germline CDR1 and CDR2 sequences are SGHNT and YENEEA. CDR3: CASSLGGTGQPNTEAFF. The CDR3 coding sequence is TGTGCCAGCAGCTTAGGAGGGACAGGACAGCCGAACACTGAAGCTTTCTTT.

The chain combines TRBV5-1 with TRBJ1-1; TRBD1 is a possible D gene (6 bases). V was trimmed by 0 bases and J by 1 base, leaving 16 bases between them. The CDR3 has 17 amino acids. Germline assignment: CDR1 SGHRS and CDR2 YFSETQ. Here the CDR3 DNA reads TGCGCCAGCAGCTTGGCCTCATCGACAGGCGGGAACACTGAAGCTTTCTTT. Translation: CASSLASSTGGNTEAFF.

This chain uses TRBV10-3 with TRBJ1-3; 9 nucleotides match TRBD1. The CDR3 sequence is 14 residues long. The V gene end was trimmed by 8 bases and the J gene end by 2 bases; junction bases not matched to a gene: 4. The V gene's germline CDR1 is ENHRY and CDR2 SYGVKD. The CDR3 reads CAIGDRATGNTIYF. The DNA for the CDR3 is TGTGCCATCGGGGACAGGGCAACTGGAAACACCATATATTTT.

This chain uses TRBV25-1 with TRBJ1-4; 7 bases are a match to TRBD1. Germline values: CDR1 MGHDK, CDR2 SYGVNS. The junction had 9 bases not matched to a gene; V was cut back by 2 bases and J by 3 bases. This CDR3 is 17 amino acids long. CDR3 in DNA: TGTGCCAGCAGTGAAGACAGGGTACGGGGACCTAATGAAAAACTGTTTTTT. As protein: CASSEDRVRGPNEKLFF.

The chain employs TRBV29-1 and TRBJ1-1; D call uncertain. Trimming left V 1 base short and J 1 base short, with 7 bases between. The germline gives CDR1 SQVTM, CDR2 ANQGSEA. This CDR3 is built from 13 residues. The CDR3 nucleotides are TGCAGCGTTGAAGGAGTTGGGAACACTGAAGCTTTCTTT. Translation: CSVEGVGNTEAFF.